These 3 T cell receptor beta chains originate from one sample sequenced in a study of CD8+ T cells in alopecia areata. After isolation, RNA underwent reverse transcription to generate cDNA as the sequencing template. Assay: immunoSEQ multiplex PCR; the TCRdb copy retains only in-frame clones and omits some. The table shows about 160,000 clones, with less than 70% occurring only once. Sample treatment: oral pan-JAK inhibitor, 5-10 mg twice daily. This material consisted of CD4+ T cells sorted from blood, taken at week 4, from a patient treated with tofacitinib. These receptors were obtained from a human donor with alopecia areata.

The J gene is TRBJ1-2, the V gene TRBV27; D is ambiguous. The germline V gene encodes CDR1 MNHEY and CDR2 SMNVEV (reference sequence). Deletions cut 1 base from V and 4 bases from J, with 10 bases between. The CDR3 sequence is 14 residues long. CDR3 amino acids: CASSLFPESYGYTF. In nucleotides, the CDR3 is TGTGCCAGCAGTTTATTCCCGGAGAGCTATGGCTACACCTTC.

This chain uses TRBV29-1 with TRBJ1-1, with 9 bases aligning to TRBD1. Germline CDR1 is SQVTM and CDR2 is ANQGSEA. The ends lost 5 bases at V and 6 bases at J; junction bases unmatched: 1. The length of the CDR3 is 11 residues. This CDR3 is CSVNRGPEAFF. In DNA, the CDR3 is TGCAGCGTTAACAGGGGGCCTGAAGCTTTCTTT. The full variable domain, completed using reference TRBV29-1 and TRBJ1-1, is SAVISQKPSRDICQRGTSLTIQCQVDSQVTMMFWYRQQPGQSLTLIATANQGSEATYESGFVIDKFPISRPNLTFSTLTVSNMSPEDSSIYLCSVNRGPEAFFGQGTRLTVV.

The chain uses TRBV5-1 and TRBJ2-5; D not resolved. V lost 0 bases and J lost 10, with 13 bases in between. CDR3 length: 13 residues. Looked up from germline, CDR1 is SGHRS and CDR2 is YFSETQ. CDR3 DNA: TGCGCCAGCAGCTTGGATCCCTTAACCGACCAGTACTTC. Amino acid sequence: CASSLDPLTDQYF.